This T cell receptor beta chain was identified during a study of technical replicates of blood from several donors. Clones were read by immunoSEQ multiplex PCR, and TCRdb kept only the in-frame ones, dropping some. The sample shows fewer than 75,000 clones, 88% of them seen only once. This CDR3 comprises 13 residues. V lost 5 bases and J 6 bases, leaving 14 bases between the germline ends. Germline V CDR1 and CDR2: SGHNT, YENEEA. The V call is TRBV11-3, the J call TRBJ2-7, with D unresolved. Sequences were obtained from PBMCs. The sequence derives from a human donor in good health. Some clones in this sample may be carry-over from other donors' samples. The DNA for the CDR3 is TGTGCCAGCAGCACCACCAGTTCTGGCGAGCAGTACTTC. It codes for CASSTTSSGEQYF.